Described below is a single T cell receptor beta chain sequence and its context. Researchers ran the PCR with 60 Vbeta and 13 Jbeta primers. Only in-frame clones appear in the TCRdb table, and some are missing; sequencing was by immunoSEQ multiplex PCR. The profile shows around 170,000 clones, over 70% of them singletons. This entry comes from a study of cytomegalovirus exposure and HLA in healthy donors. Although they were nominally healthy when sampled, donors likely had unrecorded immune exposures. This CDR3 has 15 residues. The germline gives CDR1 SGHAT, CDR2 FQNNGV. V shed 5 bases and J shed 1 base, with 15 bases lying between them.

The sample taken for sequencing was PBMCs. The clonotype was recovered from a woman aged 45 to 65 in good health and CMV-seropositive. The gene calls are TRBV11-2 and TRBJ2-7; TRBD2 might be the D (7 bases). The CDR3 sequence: CASSPEGGLSYEQYF. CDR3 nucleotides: TGTGCCAGCAGCCCCGAGGGGGGACTATCCTACGAGCAGTACTTC.